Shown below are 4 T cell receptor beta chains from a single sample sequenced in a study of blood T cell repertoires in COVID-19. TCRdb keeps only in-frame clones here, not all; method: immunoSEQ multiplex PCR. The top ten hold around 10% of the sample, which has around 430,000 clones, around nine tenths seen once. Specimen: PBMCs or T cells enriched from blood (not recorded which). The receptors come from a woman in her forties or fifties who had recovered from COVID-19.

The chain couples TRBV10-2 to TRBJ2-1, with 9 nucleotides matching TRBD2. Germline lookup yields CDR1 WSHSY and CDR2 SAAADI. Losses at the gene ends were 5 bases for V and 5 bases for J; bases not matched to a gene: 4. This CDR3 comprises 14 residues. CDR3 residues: CASSSGGFHNEQFF. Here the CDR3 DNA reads TGCGCCAGCAGTAGCGGGGGGTTCCACAATGAGCAGTTCTTC.

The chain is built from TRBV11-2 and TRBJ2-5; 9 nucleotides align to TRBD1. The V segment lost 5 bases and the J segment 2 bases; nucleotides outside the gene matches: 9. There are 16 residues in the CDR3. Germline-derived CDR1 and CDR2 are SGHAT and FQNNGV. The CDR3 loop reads CASSLRPGQGQETQYF. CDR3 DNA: TGTGCCAGCAGCCTACGGCCCGGACAGGGGCAAGAGACCCAGTACTTC.

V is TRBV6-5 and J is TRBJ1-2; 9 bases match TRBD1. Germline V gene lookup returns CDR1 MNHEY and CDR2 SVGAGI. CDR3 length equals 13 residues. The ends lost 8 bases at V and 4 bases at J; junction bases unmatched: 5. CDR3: CASGTGRAYGYTF. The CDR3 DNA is TGTGCCAGCGGGACAGGGAGGGCCTATGGCTACACCTTC.

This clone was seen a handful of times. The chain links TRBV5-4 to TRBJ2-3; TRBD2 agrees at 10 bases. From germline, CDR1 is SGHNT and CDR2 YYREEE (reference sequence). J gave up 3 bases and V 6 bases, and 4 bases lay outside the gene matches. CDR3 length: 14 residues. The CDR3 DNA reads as TGTGCCAGCAAGAGCGGGGGGGCAACAGATACGCAGTATTTT. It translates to CASKSGGATDTQYF.